These 29 T cell receptor beta chains share one sample of origin, sequenced in a study of blood T cell repertoires in COVID-19. Clones were read by immunoSEQ multiplex PCR, and TCRdb kept only the in-frame ones, dropping some. The sample yields about 250,000 clones, about 80% seen once. The sequenced sample was peripheral blood. All receptors come from a person between 70 and 80 years old with COVID-19, enrolled during active disease.

Only a few counts were recorded for this clone. The rearrangement joins TRBV5-4 to TRBJ1-1, with D maybe TRBD1 (5 bases). The CDR3 extends over 15 amino acids. Trimming shortened V by 2 bases and J by 1 base, and 12 bases separated the two germline ends. Germline V CDR1 and CDR2: SGHNT, YYREEE (reference sequence). The CDR3 spells CASSFGAERNTEAFF. DNA for the CDR3: TGTGCCAGCAGCTTTGGGGCAGAAAGGAACACTGAAGCTTTCTTT.

The chain uses TRBV5-4 and TRBJ1-1; 8 bases fit TRBD1. V dropped 4 bases and J dropped 8; count of bases not matched to a gene: 13. CDR1 is SGHNT and CDR2 is YYREEE in the germline V gene (reference sequence). The CDR3 spans 15 residues. The CDR3 sequence: CASSRRTGWEGEAFF. CDR3 nucleotides: TGTGCCAGCAGCCGAAGGACAGGGTGGGAAGGGGAAGCTTTCTTT.

This clone was detected a few times. The chain carries TRBV19 and TRBJ2-5; TRBD1 is a possible D gene (6 bases). V lost 10 bases and J lost 9, with 18 bases in between. The CDR3 contains 12 residues. Germline CDR1 LNHDA, CDR2 SQIVND (reference sequence). CDR3 sequence (DNA): TGTGCCACCTTAGGAACAGGGCCCTCCCAGTACTTC. Its translation is CATLGTGPSQYF.

The chain combines TRBV11-2 with TRBJ2-3; TRBD2 matches 9 bases. With V trimmed by 6 bases and J by 6 bases, 7 bases remained unmatched. Per the germline V gene, CDR1 is SGHAT and CDR2 is FQNNGV. This CDR3 contains 14 residues. In DNA form, the CDR3 reads TGTGCCAGCAGTCCGGGACTAGCATCGGATACGCAGTATTTT. This codes for CASSPGLASDTQYF.

The rearrangement links TRBV9 to TRBJ1-4; 7 bases are shared with TRBD1. V lost 3 bases and J lost 4; bases outside the gene matches: 6. CDR1 and CDR2 from the germline V gene are SGDLS and YYNGEE. This CDR3 has 15 amino acids. CDR3 nucleotide sequence: TGTGCCAGCAGCGCCGGGGACAGCTTTAATGAAAAACTGTTTTTT. Its protein product is CASSAGDSFNEKLFF.

CDR3 loop: CASSQGLAGYNEQFF. CDR3 nucleotides: TGCGCCAGCAGCCAAGGTCTAGCGGGGTACAATGAGCAGTTCTTC. The rearrangement links TRBV4-3 to TRBJ2-1, with TRBD2 matching 9 bases. The CDR3 sequence is 15 residues long. Germline values: CDR1 LGHNA, CDR2 YSLEER. With 1 base clipped from V and 4 bases from J, the junction kept 2 bases outside the gene matches.

V and J are TRBV28 and TRBJ1-5; D is ambiguous. CDR1 and CDR2 from the germline V gene are MDHEN and SYDVKM. V shed 4 bases and J shed 5 bases, with 24 bases lying between them. The CDR3 runs 18 residues. In DNA form, the CDR3 reads TGTGCCAGCAGTTCTCAAGTACATTTTCCAGCGCCCCATCAGCCCCAGCATTTT. Translated: CASSSQVHFPAPHQPQHF.

Points on this clone: This sample includes further DNA sequences coding for the same CDR3. The chain employs TRBV11-2 and TRBJ1-1, with a tentative D call TRBD1 (6 bases). Germline CDR1 SGHAT, CDR2 FQNNGV. The CDR3 runs 15 residues. V dropped 1 base and J dropped 0 bases, with 9 bases sitting between them. This chain's CDR3 is CASSLVGGLNTEAFF. CDR3 in DNA: TGTGCCAGCAGCTTAGTCGGGGGGCTGAACACTGAAGCTTTCTTT.

This rearrangement joins TRBV28 to TRBJ1-4; maybe TRBD1 (5 bases). The CDR3 sequence is 18 residues long. Germline CDR1 MDHEN, CDR2 SYDVKM. V gave up 5 bases and J gave up 4 bases, with 23 bases separating them. The CDR3 DNA reads TGTGCCAGCAGTCCTACGCGGCGTTCTCGGGGGGATAATGAAAAACTGTTTTTT. It is translated as CASSPTRRSRGDNEKLFF.

The CDR3 region has the DNA TGCGCCAGCAGTCCTGGGACACCCAATCAGCCCCAGCATTTT. Encoded protein: CASSPGTPNQPQHF. This chain joins TRBV23-1 and TRBJ1-5; tentatively, D is TRBD1 (6 bases). TRBV23-1 is an ORF, with its function uncertain. The CDR3 covers 14 residues. V lost 4 bases and J 3 bases, leaving 10 bases between the germline ends.

V gene TRBV29-1 combines with J gene TRBJ2-2; the D gene is possibly TRBD2 (5 bases). CDR1 SQVTM and CDR2 ANQGSEA come from the germline V gene. V was clipped by 4 bases and J by 0 bases, with 9 bases between them. The CDR3 runs 14 residues. CDR3 coding DNA: TGCAGCGTTGTCGGACTGACGAACACCGGGGAGCTGTTTTTT. It translates to CSVVGLTNTGELFF.

The chain joins TRBV28 to TRBJ1-3, with D possibly being TRBD1 (6 bases). CDR1 MDHEN and CDR2 SYDVKM come from the germline V gene. The CDR3 is made up of 13 amino acids. The germline V and J ends were trimmed by 6 bases and 2 bases, with 8 bases remaining between them. The CDR3 loop is CASSPGAGNTIYF. Here the CDR3 DNA reads TGTGCCAGCAGCCCAGGGGCTGGAAACACCATATATTTT.

V is TRBV28 and J is TRBJ1-4, with 7 bases matching TRBD1. V trimming: 5 bases; J trimming: 2 bases; junction bases outside the gene matches: 5. Germline V gives CDR1 MDHEN, CDR2 SYDVKM. The CDR3 is made up of 15 amino acids. The CDR3 is CASSLSTGTNEKLFF. CDR3 coding DNA: TGTGCCAGCAGTCTGTCGACAGGGACTAATGAAAAACTGTTTTTT.

The chain links TRBV15 to TRBJ1-5; D gene unclear. V lost 0 bases to trimming and J lost 0 bases, with 6 bases between them. CDR1 is LNHNV and CDR2 is YYDKDF in the germline V gene (reference sequence). The CDR3 runs to 15 residues. CDR3 nucleotide sequence: TGTGCCACCAGCAGAGATCTCGTTAGCAATCAGCCCCAGCATTTT. Translated, it gives CATSRDLVSNQPQHF.

This sequence joins TRBV28 and TRBJ2-1, with a tentative D call TRBD1 (5 bases). Trimming removed 4 bases at V and 0 bases at J, with 25 bases between. Germline V gene sequence: CDR1 MDHEN, CDR2 SYDVKM. The CDR3 sequence is 20 residues long. CDR3 loop: CASSSFNPGHSTSSYNEQFF. DNA of the CDR3: TGTGCCAGCAGTTCTTTTAACCCCGGACATTCCACCAGCTCCTACAATGAGCAGTTCTTC.

The genes are TRBV5-6 and TRBJ2-3; 9 bases match TRBD1. The CDR3 spans 16 residues. V dropped 4 bases and J dropped 8; count of bases not matched to a gene: 14. Germline V gene sequence: CDR1 SGHDT, CDR2 YYEEEE. In DNA, the CDR3 is TGTGCCAGCAGCCGCCGGGACAGGGCGAGGGGGGGTACGCAGTATTTT. This gives the protein CASSRRDRARGGTQYF.

This clone occurred many times. The rearrangement joins TRBV28 to TRBJ2-7; 9 nucleotides align to TRBD1. With 5 bases clipped from V and 2 bases from J, the junction kept 13 bases outside the gene matches. The CDR3 runs to 17 residues. Germline V gene sequence: CDR1 MDHEN, CDR2 SYDVKM. The CDR3 protein is CASSQNRLGQGTYEQYF. In DNA form, the CDR3 reads TGTGCCAGCAGTCAAAACCGATTGGGACAGGGCACCTACGAGCAGTACTTC.

In nucleotides, the CDR3 is TGTGCCAGCAGCCCGACAGGTAACACTGAAGCTTTCTTT. Translated, it gives CASSPTGNTEAFF. This chain links TRBV12-1 with TRBJ1-1; the listed D gene, TRBD1, was not tested against the DNA. TRBV12-1 is noted as a pseudogene. The CDR3 is made up of 13 amino acids.

The rearrangement links TRBV6-5 to TRBJ1-5, with D unclear. CDR3 length: 12 residues. Trimming removed 6 bases at V and 3 bases at J, with 6 bases between. Germline CDR1 and CDR2: MNHEY and SVGAGI. For the CDR3, the DNA is TGTGCCAGCAGAAAGCCCAATCAGCCCCAGCATTTT. Translated: CASRKPNQPQHF.

The rearrangement joins TRBV4-1 to TRBJ2-7; TRBD2 matches at 10 bases. Trimming took 0 bases from V and 0 from J; bases not matched to a gene: 8. The germline CDR1 and CDR2 sequences are MGHRA and YSYEKL. This CDR3 is 18 amino acids long. CDR3 in DNA: TGCGCCAGCAGCCAAGATAGGACTAGCGGACGGATCTCCTACGAGCAGTACTTC. Translation gives CASSQDRTSGRISYEQYF.

V and J are TRBV10-3 and TRBJ2-7, with D maybe TRBD2 (5 bases). Germline V gene data show CDR1 as ENHRY and CDR2 as SYGVKD. The CDR3 covers 14 residues. V gave up 8 bases and J gave up 5 bases, with 19 bases separating them. CDR3 nucleotides: TGTGCCATCGGCGATTGGGAAGGACTGGACGAGCAGTACTTC. Translated, it gives CAIGDWEGLDEQYF.

V gene TRBV28 combines with J gene TRBJ2-1, with D tentatively TRBD2 (5 bases). The CDR3 is 15 residues long. Per germline, CDR1 MDHEN and CDR2 SYDVKM. V lost 3 bases to trimming and J lost 9 bases, with 18 bases between them. The CDR3 DNA follows: TGTGCCAGCAGTTTTCGAACGGGGTTGGATGGTGAGCAGTTCTTC. Translating gives CASSFRTGLDGEQFF.

This clone appeared a single time. The chain has TRBV19 and TRBJ2-7, with D maybe TRBD2 (6 bases). Deletions cut 4 bases from V and 0 bases from J, with 22 bases between. Germline CDR1 and CDR2: LNHDA and SQIVND (reference sequence). The CDR3 is 18 residues long. CDR3 sequence reads: CASSTRTNSRWGSYEQYF. The DNA of the CDR3 is TGTGCCAGTAGTACCCGGACTAATAGTAGATGGGGCTCCTACGAGCAGTACTTC.

This chain connects TRBV7-8 to TRBJ1-5; D remains ambiguous. The CDR3 has 16 amino acids. Germline V lookup: CDR1 SGHVS, CDR2 FQNEAQ. The ends were cut back, 6 bases at V and 4 bases at J, with 19 bases in the middle. Here the CDR3 reads CASRLAGYGSNQPQHF. The CDR3, as DNA: TGTGCCAGCAGGCTCGCCGGGTATGGGTCTAATCAGCCCCAGCATTTT.

The J gene is TRBJ2-3, the V gene TRBV5-1; TRBD2 agrees at 9 bases. CDR3 length equals 16 residues. With V trimmed by 3 bases and J by 5 bases, 10 bases remained unmatched. Germline CDR1 and CDR2: SGHRS and YFSETQ. CDR3 sequence reads: CASSSPSGTSGDTQYF. CDR3 DNA sequence: TGCGCCAGCAGCTCTCCTAGCGGGACCTCGGGAGATACGCAGTATTTT.

This clone is categorized as medium-sized. V gene TRBV6-6 combines with J gene TRBJ2-5; 9 bases map to TRBD1. This CDR3 has 16 residues. Per the germline V gene, CDR1 is MNHNY and CDR2 is SVGAGI (reference sequence). J lost 3 bases, V lost 3 bases, and 8 bases had no gene match. CDR3 amino acids: CASSYHPGQGEETQYF. The CDR3 DNA is TGTGCCAGCAGTTATCACCCGGGACAGGGAGAAGAGACCCAGTACTTC.

In this sample, this clone turned up a few times. The rearrangement links TRBV18 to TRBJ2-1, with 7 bases aligning to TRBD1. V shed 3 bases and J 3 bases; nucleotides not matched to a gene: 8. The CDR3 extends over 16 amino acids. Per germline, CDR1 KGHSH and CDR2 LQKENI. This CDR3 reads CASSPLQGTLYNEQFF. The CDR3 coding sequence is TGTGCCAGCTCACCTCTACAGGGGACCCTCTACAATGAGCAGTTCTTC.

The chain links TRBV6-1 to TRBJ1-1; D possibly corresponds to TRBD1 (6 bases). Trimming cost V 2 bases and J 1 base, with 11 bases left between them. The CDR3 is 15 amino acids. Germline-derived CDR1 and CDR2 are MNHNS and SASEGT. The CDR3 nucleotides read TGTGCCAGCAGTGAATTACGACAGGAGAACACTGAAGCTTTCTTT. This sequence encodes CASSELRQENTEAFF.

The rearrangement uses TRBV5-1 and TRBJ1-2; 11 nucleotides agree with TRBD1. Germline lookup yields CDR1 SGHRS and CDR2 YFSETQ. This CDR3 region has 15 residues. The V and J ends lost 1 base and 9 bases, in that order; junction bases with no gene match: 8. The chain's CDR3 is CASSLMAGQGASYTF. The CDR3 DNA follows: TGCGCCAGCAGCTTGATGGCCGGACAGGGGGCGAGCTACACCTTC.